This T cell receptor beta chain is drawn from a study of cytomegalovirus exposure and HLA in healthy donors. Study-level points and caveats: CMV serostatus stood as the only immune exposure information on hand. There were some V segments, including TRBV6-2 and TRBV6-3, excluded as indistinguishable. There were several of the most significant clusters that appeared linked to common viral pathogens in a later analysis.

This PCR relied on a set of 60 Vbeta primers and 13 Jbeta primers. Some clones are missing from TCRdb's copy, which holds only in-frame ones; the method was immunoSEQ multiplex PCR. The sample has 150,000 or so clones; around 80% are singletons. Turning to this clone: The antigen is undetermined.

The CDR3 extends over 13 amino acids. V was clipped by 0 bases and J by 7 bases; unmatched bases: 5. Germline V gives CDR1 GTSNPN, CDR2 SVGIG (reference sequence). The clonotype originates from a woman aged 45-59 years in good health and CMV-seropositive. The specimen was PBMCs. The chain combines TRBV30 with TRBJ1-2; TRBD1 aligns across 7 bases. The CDR3 spells CAWSVSQGVGYTF. DNA for the CDR3: TGTGCCTGGAGTGTATCTCAGGGGGTTGGCTACACCTTC.